This TCR beta chain was identified in a study of blood T cell repertoires in COVID-19. About the study: Both acute and convalescent COVID-19 samples were obtained from the United States, Italy and Spain. The analysed material was cDNA or gDNA that came from T cells, B-cell-depleted T cells, or PBMCs.

While infection was still active, Seattle patients were enrolled and then followed longitudinally. Original analysis: Quantification of nucleated cells was approximated via reference gene primer amplification. TCRdb's copy holds only in-frame clones and misses some; the assay was immunoSEQ multiplex PCR. The DNA gave D and trimming, while V, J and clone size come from that table. The sample has 250,000 to 350,000 clones, 75% to 90% seen once. The sequence derives from a woman aged 50 to 60 with COVID-19, enrolled during active disease. Sequenced sample: peripheral blood.

The CDR3 DNA follows: TGTGCCAGCTCACTCCCGGGACAGGGTTACTACGAGCAGTTCTTC. Its translation is CASSLPGQGYYEQFF. The chain is built from TRBV18 and TRBJ2-1; TRBD1 matches 9 bases. Germline assignment: CDR1 KGHSH and CDR2 LQKENI. This CDR3 contains 15 residues. V shed 4 bases, J shed 10 bases, and the junction held 11 bases outside the gene matches. The full variable domain, completed using reference TRBV18 and TRBJ2-1, is NAGVMQNPRHLVRRRGQEARLRCSPMKGHSHVYWYRQLPEEGLKFMVYLQKENIIDESGMPKERFSAEFPKEGPSILRIQQVVRGDSAAYFCASSLPGQGYYEQFFGPGTRLTVL.